A single sample gave rise to the 32 T cell receptor beta chains below, sequenced in a study of T cell responses to AZD1222 COVID-19 vaccine. Profiling relied on immunoSEQ multiplex PCR, and the TCRdb table lists in-frame clones only, not all of them. The table has about 48,000 clones, 65% to 90% seen once. Sequenced here: peripheral blood, sampled 28 days after the second AZD1222 dose. These receptors came from an adult who received the AZD1222 COVID-19 vaccine.

This sequence joins TRBV27 and TRBJ2-1; the D gene could be TRBD1 or TRBD2 (5 bases each). This CDR3 has 15 residues. V was trimmed by 5 bases and J by 0 bases, leaving 11 bases between them. Germline V gives CDR1 MNHEY, CDR2 SMNVEV (reference sequence). The CDR3 coding sequence is TGTGCCAGCAGTCCAACTGGGGGCTCCTACAATGAGCAGTTCTTC. Encoded protein: CASSPTGGSYNEQFF.

This CDR3 is CASSPRHSTNEKLFF. The DNA of the CDR3 is TGTGCCAGCAGCCCCCGACATTCAACTAATGAAAAACTGTTTTTT. The chain uses TRBV9 and TRBJ1-4; D gene ambiguous. V was cut by 4 bases and J by 0 bases, with 10 bases left in between. In germline, CDR1 is SGDLS, CDR2 YYNGEE. The CDR3 length is 15 residues. Variable domain in full (rest from reference TRBV9 and TRBJ1-4): DSGVTQTPKHLITATGQRVTLRCSPRSGDLSVYWYQQSLDQGLQFLIQYYNGEERAKGNILERFSAQQFPDLHSELNLSSLELGDSALYFCASSPRHSTNEKLFFGSGTQLSVL.

This chain uses TRBV10-3 with TRBJ2-4; 9 nucleotides match TRBD1. Per germline, CDR1 ENHRY and CDR2 SYGVKD. The length of the CDR3 is 14 residues. The J segment lost 7 bases and the V segment lost 2 bases, leaving 3 bases of the junction unmatched. CDR3 amino acids: CAISEGTGINIQYF. CDR3 in DNA: TGTGCCATCAGTGAGGGGACAGGGATCAACATTCAGTACTTC.

This clone was seen just once. The rearrangement uses TRBV4-3 and TRBJ2-7, with D perhaps TRBD1 or TRBD2 (7 bases each). Germline V gives CDR1 LGHNA, CDR2 YSLEER. This CDR3 region has 15 residues. The germline V and J ends were trimmed by 5 bases and 1 base, with 15 bases remaining between them. The CDR3 DNA sequence: TGCGCCAGCAGCTACAGCGGGGACAGTTCCTACGAGCAGTACTTC. Amino acids: CASSYSGDSSYEQYF.

The CDR3 protein is CASSATGVNEKLFF. CDR3 nucleotides: TGTGCCAGCAGCGCGACAGGTGTCAATGAAAAACTGTTTTTT. J is TRBJ1-4 and V is TRBV5-6, with D tentatively TRBD1 (6 bases). This CDR3 is 14 amino acids long. Germline CDR1 reads SGHDT; CDR2 reads YYEEEE. The ends were cut back, 4 bases at V and 5 bases at J, with 12 bases in the middle.

The V gene is TRBV7-9, the J gene TRBJ1-6; D gene uncertain. Trimming stripped 6 bases from V and 5 bases from J, with 14 bases between. The CDR3 runs 15 residues. The germline CDR1 and CDR2 sequences are SEHNR and FQNEAQ (reference sequence). The CDR3 loop is CASRERESNNSPLHF. The CDR3 coding sequence is TGTGCCAGCAGGGAACGGGAGTCGAATAATTCACCCCTCCACTTT.

This rearrangement joins TRBV19 to TRBJ2-1, with D possibly matching TRBD1 (5 bases). The ends were cut back, 6 bases at V and 4 bases at J, with 10 bases in the middle. The CDR3 spans 13 residues. CDR1 and CDR2 from the germline V gene are LNHDA and SQIVND (reference sequence). CDR3 nucleotides: TGTGCCAGTAGACTTCAGGGATACAATGAGCAGTTCTTC. Its translation is CASRLQGYNEQFF. The variable domain in full, completed from reference TRBV19 and TRBJ2-1, reads DGGITQSPKYLFRKEGQNVTLSCEQNLNHDAMYWYRQDPGQGLRLIYYSQIVNDFQKGDIAEGYSVSREKKESFPLTVTSAQKNPTAFYLCASRLQGYNEQFFGPGTRLTVL.

This chain links TRBV12-3 or TRBV12-4 with TRBJ1-1, with D unclear. The ends were cut back, 3 bases at V and 6 bases at J, with 8 bases in the middle. There are 12 residues in the CDR3. The CDR3 protein is CASSFHGAEAFF. DNA for the CDR3: TGTGCCAGCAGTTTCCATGGGGCTGAAGCTTTCTTT.

This clone was picked up one time. This chain uses TRBV9 with TRBJ2-7; 12 bases fit TRBD2. V lost 4 bases to trimming and J lost 0 bases; unmatched junction nucleotides: 5. This CDR3 contains 16 residues. Germline V gene sequence: CDR1 SGDLS, CDR2 YYNGEE. CDR3 amino acids: CASSQGLAGNSYEQYF. In DNA, the CDR3 is TGTGCCAGCAGCCAGGGACTAGCGGGCAACTCCTACGAGCAGTACTTC.

V usage is TRBV28 and J usage is TRBJ2-6; TRBD2 matches at 7 bases. In germline, CDR1 is MDHEN, CDR2 SYDVKM. The CDR3 contains 15 residues. V dropped 7 bases and J dropped 1; count of bases not matched to a gene: 4. The CDR3 region is CASKPGGSGANVLTF. CDR3 nucleotide sequence: TGTGCCAGCAAACCCGGGGGGTCTGGGGCCAACGTCCTGACTTTC.

This chain connects TRBV9 to TRBJ2-7; 9 bases are shared with TRBD1. The CDR3 covers 14 residues. J lost 6 bases, V lost 3 bases, and 7 bases had no gene match. Germline CDR1 reads SGDLS; CDR2 reads YYNGEE. CDR3 in DNA: TGTGCCAGCAGCGCCGGGGACAGGGTACGCGAGCAGTACTTC. Translated: CASSAGDRVREQYF.

This clone was observed once. The chain recombines TRBV5-5 with TRBJ1-5; 7 nucleotides line up with TRBD1. There are 16 residues in the CDR3. V dropped 4 bases and J dropped 0; count of bases not matched to a gene: 7. Germline CDR1 is SGHKS and CDR2 is YYEKEE (reference sequence). The CDR3 here is CASSPRTGVSNQPQHF. Here the CDR3 DNA reads TGTGCCAGCAGCCCTCGGACAGGCGTTAGCAATCAGCCCCAGCATTTT.

This clone was seen more than once but under ten times. V and J are TRBV10-3 and TRBJ2-1, with 10 nucleotides matching TRBD2. CDR3 length: 14 amino acids. V shed 7 bases, J shed 3 bases, and the junction held 3 bases outside the gene matches. Germline values: CDR1 ENHRY, CDR2 SYGVKD. CDR3 in DNA: TGTGCCATCACCGGGACTAGCGACTACAATGAGCAGTTCTTC. Translating gives CAITGTSDYNEQFF.

The chain couples TRBV12-5 to TRBJ2-1; no firm D call. CDR3 size: 14 residues. V lost 0 bases and J 4 bases, leaving 7 bases between the germline ends. Looked up from germline, CDR1 is LGHNT and CDR2 is FRNRAP. Here the CDR3 DNA reads TGTGCTAGTGGTTTGGTACAGAGTTACAATGAGCAGTTCTTC. It is translated as CASGLVQSYNEQFF.

This clone was observed a single time. The chain joins TRBV19 to TRBJ1-1; 7 nucleotides match TRBD1. V lost 2 bases, J lost 1 base, and 7 bases stayed unmatched. Germline V gene lookup returns CDR1 LNHDA and CDR2 SQIVND (reference sequence). There are 16 residues in the CDR3. The CDR3 coding sequence is TGTGCCAGTAGTATATCCAGGGGGATGAGGAACACTGAAGCTTTCTTT. This encodes CASSISRGMRNTEAFF.

The V gene is TRBV7-2, the J gene TRBJ1-1; 7 nucleotides agree with TRBD1. V shed 4 bases and J 6 bases; nucleotides not matched to a gene: 8. The CDR3 runs to 14 residues. Looked up from germline, CDR1 is SGHTA and CDR2 is FQGNSA. CDR3 in amino acids: CASSSSRTGAEAFF. The CDR3 bases are TGTGCCAGCAGCTCGTCCCGGACAGGAGCTGAAGCTTTCTTT.

The chain combines TRBV28 with TRBJ2-3; D may be TRBD1 or TRBD2 (6 bases each). The germline gives CDR1 MDHEN, CDR2 SYDVKM. The CDR3 covers 17 residues. Trimming took off 5 bases at V and 2 bases at J, with 20 bases between the two ends. CDR3 sequence reads: CASSPVGGHHTTDTQYF. In nucleotides, the CDR3 is TGTGCCAGCAGTCCTGTCGGGGGACATCATACCACAGATACGCAGTATTTT.

V and J are TRBV6-5 and TRBJ2-5; D assignment may be TRBD1 or TRBD2 (5 bases each). CDR1 and CDR2 from the germline V gene are MNHEY and SVGAGI. The CDR3 is made up of 15 amino acids. Trimming cost V 2 bases and J 5 bases, with 15 bases left between them. The CDR3 DNA follows: TGTGCCAGCAGTTACACTGGGACCGAAGGGGAGACCCAGTACTTC. Translating it yields CASSYTGTEGETQYF.

The chain couples TRBV27 to TRBJ2-2; a weak D match, TRBD2 (5 bases). The CDR3 runs 14 residues. V gave up 8 bases and J gave up 2 bases, with 12 bases separating them. Germline lookup yields CDR1 MNHEY and CDR2 SMNVEV (reference sequence). The CDR3 bases are TGTGCCAGCCAGGCGGGCTTAAACACCGGGGAGCTGTTTTTT. This translates into CASQAGLNTGELFF.

The V call is TRBV7-2, the J call TRBJ2-2, with D uncertain. This CDR3 has 15 residues. The germline V gene has CDR1 SGHTA and CDR2 FQGNSA. V dropped 4 bases and J dropped 1 base, with 10 bases sitting between them. The CDR3 DNA follows: TGTGCCAGCAGCTCGGTGACTGTGAACACCGGGGAGCTGTTTTTT. The encoded protein is CASSSVTVNTGELFF.

V is TRBV6-2 or TRBV6-3 and J is TRBJ2-2, with D possibly being TRBD1 (6 bases). Germline CDR1 and CDR2: MNHEY and SVGEGT. V was clipped by 2 bases and J by 0 bases, with 13 bases between them. This CDR3 spans 17 amino acids. The CDR3 protein is CASSYMGQQTNTGELFF. The CDR3 nucleotides read TGTGCCAGCAGTTACATGGGACAACAAACGAACACCGGGGAGCTGTTTTTT.

The chain has TRBV7-2 and TRBJ2-1, with 10 bases that match TRBD1. J was trimmed by 8 bases and V by 2 bases; bases with no gene match: 3. Germline values: CDR1 SGHTA, CDR2 FQGNSA. CDR3 length: 14 amino acids. CDR3 residues: CASSLQTGGDEQFF. CDR3 DNA sequence: TGTGCCAGCAGCTTACAGACAGGGGGCGATGAGCAGTTCTTC.

The chain recombines TRBV11-3 with TRBJ2-1, with 9 bases lining up with TRBD2. The CDR3 is made up of 16 amino acids. With V trimmed by 0 bases and J by 8 bases, 8 bases remained unmatched. Germline assignment: CDR1 SGHNT and CDR2 YENEEA. The CDR3, as DNA: TGTGCCAGCAGCTTAGATTTTTATAGCGGGAGCGATGAGCAGTTCTTC. Protein: CASSLDFYSGSDEQFF.

The chain uses TRBV5-5 and TRBJ2-7; 7 bases are a match to TRBD1. V gave up 0 bases and J gave up 6 bases; unmatched junction bases: 6. The germline V gene encodes CDR1 SGHKS and CDR2 YYEKEE (reference sequence). The CDR3 has 14 residues. In nucleotides, the CDR3 is TGTGCCAGCAGCTTGGGAATCCGGGACAGCGAGCAGTACTTC. Its translation is CASSLGIRDSEQYF.

The CDR3 is CSAREQTTGEQFF. CDR3 nucleotides: TGCAGCGCCAGGGAACAGACTACAGGTGAGCAGTTCTTC. The genes are TRBV29-1 and TRBJ2-1; D tentatively fits TRBD1 or TRBD2 (5 bases each). Germline CDR1 is SQVTM and CDR2 is ANQGSEA. V was clipped by 7 bases and J by 9 bases, with 19 bases between them. The CDR3 totals 13 residues.

The rearrangement uses TRBV5-1 and TRBJ1-3, with D perhaps matching TRBD1 (5 bases). Per the germline V gene, CDR1 is SGHRS and CDR2 is YFSETQ. With 4 bases removed from V and 4 bases from J, the gap between germline ends came to 12 bases. The CDR3 is 14 amino acids. As DNA, the CDR3 is TGCGCCAGCAGCCCCGGGACCCACGGAAACACCATATATTTT. This codes for CASSPGTHGNTIYF.

The chain is built from TRBV6-5 and TRBJ2-7; TRBD1 might be the D (5 bases). Looked up from germline, CDR1 is MNHEY and CDR2 is SVGAGI. The CDR3 is 14 amino acids. The germline V and J ends were trimmed by 5 bases and 1 base, with 12 bases remaining between them. CDR3 sequence reads: CASSTGDPSYEQYF. CDR3 nucleotides: TGTGCCAGCAGTACAGGCGACCCTTCCTACGAGCAGTACTTC.

The chain has TRBV10-2 and TRBJ1-2, with 12 bases aligning to TRBD1. The length of the CDR3 is 16 residues. Germline CDR1 and CDR2: WSHSY and SAAADI. V shed 4 bases and J 5 bases; nucleotides not matched to a gene: 8. CDR3: CASSVPGQGAQYGYTF. In nucleotides, the CDR3 is TGCGCCAGCAGTGTTCCGGGACAGGGGGCTCAATATGGCTACACCTTC.

The chain joins TRBV11-3 to TRBJ2-3, with TRBD1 matching over 10 bases. The CDR3 is 15 residues long. V shed 4 bases, J shed 6 bases, and the junction held 7 bases outside the gene matches. CDR1 SGHNT and CDR2 YENEEA come from the germline V gene. CDR3: CASSSRQGAGDTQYF. CDR3 coding DNA: TGTGCCAGCAGCTCCCGACAGGGGGCTGGGGATACGCAGTATTTT.

The gene calls are TRBV15 and TRBJ1-4, with no clear D. Germline-derived CDR1 and CDR2 are LNHNV and YYDKDF (reference sequence). The CDR3 contains 18 residues. V lost 1 base and J 0 bases, leaving 15 bases between the germline ends. For the CDR3, the DNA is TGTGCCACCAGCAGAGGCGGAGGGAATACCGCAACTAATGAAAAACTGTTTTTT. Translating gives CATSRGGGNTATNEKLFF.

The CDR3 sequence is CASSFTRDPNYGYTF. CDR3 in DNA: TGTGCCAGCAGCTTTACCAGGGATCCTAACTATGGCTACACCTTC. The rearrangement links TRBV5-8 to TRBJ1-2; D is possibly TRBD1 (5 bases). Germline loops: CDR1 SGHTS, CDR2 YDEGEE. V lost 2 bases, J lost 0 bases, and 11 bases lay in between. The length of the CDR3 is 15 residues. Looking up the rest from reference TRBV5-8 and TRBJ1-2 gives the full variable domain: EAGVTQSPTHLIKTRGQQATLRCSPISGHTSVYWYQQALGLGLQFLLWYDEGEERNRGNFPPRFSGRQFPNYSSELNVNALELEDSALYLCASSFTRDPNYGYTFGSGTRLTVV.

The rearrangement joins TRBV11-1 to TRBJ2-7, with TRBD2 matching over 13 bases. CDR1 and CDR2 from the germline V gene are SGHAT and FQDESV (reference sequence). J lost 4 bases, V lost 5 bases, and 8 bases had no gene match. CDR3 length: 16 residues. The CDR3 sequence is CASSRGGLAGVYEQYF. The CDR3 coding sequence is TGTGCCAGCAGCCGAGGCGGACTAGCGGGAGTATACGAGCAGTACTTC.